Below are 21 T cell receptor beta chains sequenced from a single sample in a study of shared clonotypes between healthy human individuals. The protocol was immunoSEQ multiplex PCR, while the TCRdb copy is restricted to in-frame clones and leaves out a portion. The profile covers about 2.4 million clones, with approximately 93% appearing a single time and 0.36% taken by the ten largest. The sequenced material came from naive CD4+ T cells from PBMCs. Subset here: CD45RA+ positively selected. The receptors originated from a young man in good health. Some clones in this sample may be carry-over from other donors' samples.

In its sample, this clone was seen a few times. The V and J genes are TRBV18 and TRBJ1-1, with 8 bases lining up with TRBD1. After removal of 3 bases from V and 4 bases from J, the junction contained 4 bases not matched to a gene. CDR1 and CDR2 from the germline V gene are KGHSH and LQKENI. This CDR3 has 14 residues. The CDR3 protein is CASSPDRVRTEAFF. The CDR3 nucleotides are TGTGCCAGCTCACCGGACAGGGTGCGCACTGAAGCTTTCTTT. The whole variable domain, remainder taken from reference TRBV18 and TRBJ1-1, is NAGVMQNPRHLVRRRGQEARLRCSPMKGHSHVYWYRQLPEEGLKFMVYLQKENIIDESGMPKERFSAEFPKEGPSILRIQQVVRGDSAAYFCASSPDRVRTEAFFGQGTRLTVV.

The CDR3, as DNA: TGTGCCAGCTCATCTGGTGGGGGGCAGGAAAAACTGTTTTTT. It is translated as CASSSGGGQEKLFF. The chain recombines TRBV18 with TRBJ1-4; D possibly corresponds to TRBD1 (6 bases). The germline V gene has CDR1 KGHSH and CDR2 LQKENI. The V end was cut by 5 bases, the J end by 8 bases, with 15 bases between. The CDR3 covers 14 residues.

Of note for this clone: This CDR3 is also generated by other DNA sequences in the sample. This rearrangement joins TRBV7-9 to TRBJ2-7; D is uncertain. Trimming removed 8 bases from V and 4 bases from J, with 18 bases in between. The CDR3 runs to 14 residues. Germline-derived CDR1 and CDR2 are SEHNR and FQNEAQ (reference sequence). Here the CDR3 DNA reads TGTGCCAGCGGGTCCTGGGCAGAAAGATACGAGCAGTACTTC. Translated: CASGSWAERYEQYF.

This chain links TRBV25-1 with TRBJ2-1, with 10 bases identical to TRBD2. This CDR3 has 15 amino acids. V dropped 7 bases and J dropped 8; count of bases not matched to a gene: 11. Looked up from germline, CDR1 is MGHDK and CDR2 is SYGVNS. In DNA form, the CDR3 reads TGTGCCAGCAATCTGAGCGGGAGGGGTTGGGATGAGCAGTTCTTC. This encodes CASNLSGRGWDEQFF.

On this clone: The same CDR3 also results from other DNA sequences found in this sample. The CDR3 region has the DNA TGTGCCAGCAGTGCGACAGATACGCAGTATTTT. Translated, it gives CASSATDTQYF. The genes are TRBV2 and TRBJ2-3; D gene ambiguous. CDR3 length: 11 residues. Germline values: CDR1 SNHLY, CDR2 FYNNEI. The germline V and J ends were trimmed by 4 bases and 3 bases, with 2 bases remaining between them.

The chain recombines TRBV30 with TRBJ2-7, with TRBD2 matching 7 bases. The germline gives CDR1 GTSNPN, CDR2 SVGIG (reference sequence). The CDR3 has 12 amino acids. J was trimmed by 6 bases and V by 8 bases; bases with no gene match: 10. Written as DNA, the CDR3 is TGTGCCCGGGCGGCGGGAGTCGGCGAGCAGTACTTC. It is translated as CARAAGVGEQYF.

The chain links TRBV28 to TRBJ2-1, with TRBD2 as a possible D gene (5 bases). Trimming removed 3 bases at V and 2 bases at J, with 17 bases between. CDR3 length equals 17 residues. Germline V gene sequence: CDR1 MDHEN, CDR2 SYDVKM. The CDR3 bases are TGTGCCAGCAGTTTCGACACCGGGTCTAGCACCTACAATGAGCAGTTCTTC. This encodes CASSFDTGSSTYNEQFF.

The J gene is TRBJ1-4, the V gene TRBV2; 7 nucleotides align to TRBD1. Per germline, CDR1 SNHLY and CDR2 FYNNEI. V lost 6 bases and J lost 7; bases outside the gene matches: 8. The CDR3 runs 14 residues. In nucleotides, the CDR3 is TGTGCCAGCAGCCGGGGACAGAAGAGTGAAAAACTGTTTTTT. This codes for CASSRGQKSEKLFF.

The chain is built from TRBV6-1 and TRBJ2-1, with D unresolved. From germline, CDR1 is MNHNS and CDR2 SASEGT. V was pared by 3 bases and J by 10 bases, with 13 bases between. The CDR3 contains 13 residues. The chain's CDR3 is CASSDVSGHEQFF. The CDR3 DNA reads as TGTGCCAGCAGTGACGTTTCGGGTCACGAGCAGTTCTTC.

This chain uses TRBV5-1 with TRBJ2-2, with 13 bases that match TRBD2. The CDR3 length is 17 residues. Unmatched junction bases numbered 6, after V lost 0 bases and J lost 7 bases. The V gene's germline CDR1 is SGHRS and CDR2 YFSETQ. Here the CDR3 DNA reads TGCGCCAGCAGCTTGGGACTAGCGGGAGGATCGGACGGGGAGCTGTTTTTT. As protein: CASSLGLAGGSDGELFF.

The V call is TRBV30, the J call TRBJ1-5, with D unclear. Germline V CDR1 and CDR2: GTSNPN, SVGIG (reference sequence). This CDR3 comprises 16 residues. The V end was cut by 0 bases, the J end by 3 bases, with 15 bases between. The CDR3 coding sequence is TGTGCCTGGAGTGTACCCGCCCCCAGGCCCAATCAGCCCCAGCATTTT. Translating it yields CAWSVPAPRPNQPQHF.

The CDR3 DNA sequence: TGTGCCAGCAGCCAACCGGGACAGTCGTCCTACGAGCAGTACTTC. Its protein is CASSQPGQSSYEQYF. V gene TRBV27 combines with J gene TRBJ2-7, with 7 nucleotides matching TRBD1. V lost 6 bases to trimming and J lost 1 base; unmatched junction nucleotides: 9. The CDR3 totals 15 residues. CDR1 is MNHEY and CDR2 is SMNVEV in the germline V gene (reference sequence).

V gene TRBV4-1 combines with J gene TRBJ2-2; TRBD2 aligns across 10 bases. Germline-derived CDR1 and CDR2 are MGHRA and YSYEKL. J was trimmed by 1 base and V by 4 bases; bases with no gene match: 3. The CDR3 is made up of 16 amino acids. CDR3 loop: CASSRIAGGNTGELFF. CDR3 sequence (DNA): TGCGCCAGCAGCCGAATAGCGGGGGGGAACACCGGGGAGCTGTTTTTT.

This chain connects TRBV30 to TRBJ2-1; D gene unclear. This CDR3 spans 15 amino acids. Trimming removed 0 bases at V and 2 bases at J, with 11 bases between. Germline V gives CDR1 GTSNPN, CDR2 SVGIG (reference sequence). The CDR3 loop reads CAWSVPDSTYNEQFF. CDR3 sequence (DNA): TGTGCCTGGAGTGTACCCGACTCCACCTACAATGAGCAGTTCTTC.

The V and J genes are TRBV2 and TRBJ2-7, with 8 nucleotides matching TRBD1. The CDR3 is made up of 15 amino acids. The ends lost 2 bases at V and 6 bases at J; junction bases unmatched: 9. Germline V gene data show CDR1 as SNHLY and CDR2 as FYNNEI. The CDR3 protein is CASSESDRGGSEQYF. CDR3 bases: TGTGCCAGCAGTGAATCAGACAGGGGCGGATCCGAGCAGTACTTC.

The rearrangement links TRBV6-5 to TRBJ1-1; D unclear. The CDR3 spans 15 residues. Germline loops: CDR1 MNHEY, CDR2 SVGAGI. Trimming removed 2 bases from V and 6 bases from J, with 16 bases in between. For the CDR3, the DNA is TGTGCCAGCAGTTACCGTGGAGGGTATATGGCTGAAGCTTTCTTT. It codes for CASSYRGGYMAEAFF.

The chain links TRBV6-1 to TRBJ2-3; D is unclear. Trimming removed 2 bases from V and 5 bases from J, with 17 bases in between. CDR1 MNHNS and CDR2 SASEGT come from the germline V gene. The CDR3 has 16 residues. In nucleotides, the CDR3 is TGTGCCAGCAGTGAACCCCCGAGAGTGCGTGGAGATACGCAGTATTTT. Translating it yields CASSEPPRVRGDTQYF.

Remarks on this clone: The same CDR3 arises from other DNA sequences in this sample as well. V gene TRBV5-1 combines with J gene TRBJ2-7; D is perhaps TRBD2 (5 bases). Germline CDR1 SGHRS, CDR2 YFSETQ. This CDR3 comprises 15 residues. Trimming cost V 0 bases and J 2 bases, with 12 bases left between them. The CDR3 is CASSLAGPGAYEQYF. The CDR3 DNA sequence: TGCGCCAGCAGCTTGGCCGGACCCGGGGCCTACGAGCAGTACTTC.

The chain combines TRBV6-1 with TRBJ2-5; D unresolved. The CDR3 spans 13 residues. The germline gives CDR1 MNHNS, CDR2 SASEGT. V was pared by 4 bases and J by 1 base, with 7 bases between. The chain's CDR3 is CASSARGQETQYF. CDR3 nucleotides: TGTGCCAGCAGTGCGCGTGGCCAAGAGACCCAGTACTTC.

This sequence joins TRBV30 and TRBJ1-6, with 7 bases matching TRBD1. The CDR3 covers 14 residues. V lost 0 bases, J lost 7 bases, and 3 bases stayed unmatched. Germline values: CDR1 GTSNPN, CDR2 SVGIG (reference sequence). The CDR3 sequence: CAWSVRDRNSPLHF. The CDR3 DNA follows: TGTGCCTGGAGTGTCCGGGACAGAAATTCACCCCTCCACTTT. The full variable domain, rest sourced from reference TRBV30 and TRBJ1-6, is SQTIHQWPATLVQPVGSPLSLECTVEGTSNPNLYWYRQAAGRGLQLLFYSVGIGQISSEVPQNLSASRPQDRQFILSSKKLLLSDSGFYLCAWSVRDRNSPLHFGNGTRLTVT.

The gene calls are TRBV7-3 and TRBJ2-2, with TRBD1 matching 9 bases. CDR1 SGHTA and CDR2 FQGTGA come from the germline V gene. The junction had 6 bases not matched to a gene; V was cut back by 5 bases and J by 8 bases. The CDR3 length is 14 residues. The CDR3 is CASSPQGARGELFF. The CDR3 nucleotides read TGTGCCAGCAGCCCACAGGGGGCACGGGGGGAGCTGTTTTTT. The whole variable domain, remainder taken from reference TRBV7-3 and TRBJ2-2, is GAGVSQTPSNKVTEKGKYVELRCDPISGHTALYWYRQSLGQGPEFLIYFQGTGAADDSGLPNDRFFAVRPEGSVSTLKIQRTERGDSAVYLCASSPQGARGELFFGEGSRLTVL.